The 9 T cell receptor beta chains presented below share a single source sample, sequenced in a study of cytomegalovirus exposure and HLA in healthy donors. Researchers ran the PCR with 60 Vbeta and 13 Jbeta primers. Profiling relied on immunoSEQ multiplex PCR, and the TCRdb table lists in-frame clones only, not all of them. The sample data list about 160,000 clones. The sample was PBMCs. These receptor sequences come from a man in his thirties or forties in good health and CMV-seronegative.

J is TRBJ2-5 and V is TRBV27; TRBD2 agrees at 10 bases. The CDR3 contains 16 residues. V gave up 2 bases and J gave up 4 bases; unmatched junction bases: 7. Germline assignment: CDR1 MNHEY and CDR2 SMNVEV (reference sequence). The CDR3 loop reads CASSLLAGVPGETQYF. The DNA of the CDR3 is TGTGCCAGCAGTTTACTAGCGGGAGTTCCGGGAGAGACCCAGTACTTC.

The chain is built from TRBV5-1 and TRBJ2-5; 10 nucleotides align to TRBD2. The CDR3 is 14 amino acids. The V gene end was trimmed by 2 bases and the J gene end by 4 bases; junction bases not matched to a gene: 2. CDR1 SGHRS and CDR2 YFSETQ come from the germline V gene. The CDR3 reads CASSLSGRAETQYF. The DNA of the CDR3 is TGCGCCAGCAGCTTAAGCGGGAGGGCAGAGACCCAGTACTTC.

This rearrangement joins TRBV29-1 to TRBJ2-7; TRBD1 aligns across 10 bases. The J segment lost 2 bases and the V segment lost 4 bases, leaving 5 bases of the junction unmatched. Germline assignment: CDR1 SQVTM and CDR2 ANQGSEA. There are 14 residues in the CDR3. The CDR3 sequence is CSVVFGTGAYEQYF. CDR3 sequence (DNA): TGCAGCGTTGTTTTTGGGACAGGGGCCTACGAGCAGTACTTC.

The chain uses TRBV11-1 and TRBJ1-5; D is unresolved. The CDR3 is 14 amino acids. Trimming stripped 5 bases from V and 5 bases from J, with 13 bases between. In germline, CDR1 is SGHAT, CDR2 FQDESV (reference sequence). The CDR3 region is CASSLDENYQPQHF. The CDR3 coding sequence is TGTGCCAGCAGCCTAGACGAGAACTATCAGCCCCAGCATTTT.

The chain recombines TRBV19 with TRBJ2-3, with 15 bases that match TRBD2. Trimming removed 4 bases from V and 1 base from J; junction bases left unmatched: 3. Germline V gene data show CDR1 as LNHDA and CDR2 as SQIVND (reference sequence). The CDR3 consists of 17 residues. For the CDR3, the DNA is TGTGCCAGTAGTACGGGACTAGCGGGAGGTGGCACAGATACGCAGTATTTT. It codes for CASSTGLAGGGTDTQYF.

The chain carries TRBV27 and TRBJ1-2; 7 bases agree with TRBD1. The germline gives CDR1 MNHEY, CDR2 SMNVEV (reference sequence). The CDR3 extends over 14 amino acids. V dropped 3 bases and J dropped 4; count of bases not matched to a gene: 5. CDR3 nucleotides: TGTGCCAGCAGTTTGAAGGGGGCGAGCTATGGCTACACCTTC. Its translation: CASSLKGASYGYTF.

CDR3 residues: CSVDNPLLTGGTHEQYF. For the CDR3, the DNA is TGCAGCGTTGATAATCCCCTTTTGACAGGGGGGACTCACGAGCAGTACTTC. The V and J genes are TRBV29-1 and TRBJ2-7; TRBD1 matches 9 bases. Germline CDR1 and CDR2: SQVTM and ANQGSEA. This CDR3 is built from 17 residues. V lost 3 bases to trimming and J lost 5 bases; unmatched junction nucleotides: 17.

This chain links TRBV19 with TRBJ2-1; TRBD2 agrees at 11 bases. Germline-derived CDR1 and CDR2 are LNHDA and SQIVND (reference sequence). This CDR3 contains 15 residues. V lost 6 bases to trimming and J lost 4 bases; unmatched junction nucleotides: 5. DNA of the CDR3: TGTGCCAGTAGCCCAGGGACTAGCGGTTACAATGAGCAGTTCTTC. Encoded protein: CASSPGTSGYNEQFF.

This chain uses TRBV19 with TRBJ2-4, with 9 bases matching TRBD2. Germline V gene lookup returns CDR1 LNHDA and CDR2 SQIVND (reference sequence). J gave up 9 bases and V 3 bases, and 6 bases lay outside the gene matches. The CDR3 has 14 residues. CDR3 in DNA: TGTGCCAGTAGTATGCTCGGCGGGAGGGTCATTCAGTACTTC. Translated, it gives CASSMLGGRVIQYF.